The 29 T cell receptor beta chains given below trace back to one sample, sequenced in a study of shared clonotypes between healthy human individuals (TCRdb year 2020). The library came from the immunoSEQ multiplex PCR assay. This is the immuneACCESS table as TCRdb keeps it, with only in-frame sequences that have V and J called. A part of the clones is gone; compared with another copy, unresolved V genes explain less than half, and the rest is unexplained. The sample contains around 500,000 clones, 81% of them found a single time. Together, the top ten hold 10% to 15% of the sample. Input material: PBMCs. The receptors stem from a woman aged 40 to 50 in good health. Some clones in this sample may be carry-over from other donors' samples.

The rearrangement joins TRBV29-1 to TRBJ1-1; D uncertain. CDR3 length equals 11 residues. Germline V gives CDR1 SQVTM, CDR2 ANQGSEA. The V gene lost 4 bases and the J gene lost 11 bases, with 14 bases spanning the gap. The CDR3 sequence is CSVGTGNVAFF. The CDR3, as DNA: TGCAGCGTTGGTACTGGAAACGTCGCTTTCTTT.

Concerning this clone: The same CDR3 arises from other DNA sequences in this sample as well. The V call is TRBV5-1, the J call TRBJ1-2, with no clear D. Germline assignment: CDR1 SGHRS and CDR2 YFSETQ. V was clipped by 0 bases and J by 2 bases, with 5 bases between them. The CDR3 extends over 13 amino acids. The DNA of the CDR3 is TGCGCCAGCAGCTTGGGGCAGAACTATGGCTACACCTTC. Translating gives CASSLGQNYGYTF.

The J gene is TRBJ2-7, the V gene TRBV6-1; no clear D. The V end was cut by 1 base, the J end by 7 bases, with 11 bases between. Germline V gene lookup returns CDR1 MNHNS and CDR2 SASEGT. This CDR3 has 13 amino acids. The CDR3 here is CASSEGLLREQYF. DNA for the CDR3: TGTGCCAGCAGTGAAGGCCTGCTGCGGGAGCAGTACTTC.

This clone was found a few times. A far larger clone is off by one base, so a read error is likely. The sample contains more than one DNA sequence encoding this CDR3. This chain links TRBV29-1 with TRBJ1-1; no clear D. This CDR3 is 13 amino acids long. The V end lost 6 bases, the J end lost 3 bases, and 14 bases lay between the germline ends. CDR1 and CDR2 from the germline V gene are SQVTM and ANQGSEA. The CDR3 sequence is CSVTVGLDTEAFF. The CDR3 DNA sequence: TGCAGCGTCACAGTAGGGCTAGACACTGAAGCTTTCTTT. The full variable domain, rest sourced from reference TRBV29-1 and TRBJ1-1, is SAVISQKPSRDICQRGTSLTIQCQVDSQVTMMFWYRQQPGQSLTLIATANQGSEATYESGFVIDKFPISRPNLTFSTLTVSNMSPEDSSIYLCSVTVGLDTEAFFGQGTRLTVV.

The chain combines TRBV9 with TRBJ1-2; possible D gene TRBD1, 5 bases. Per germline, CDR1 SGDLS and CDR2 YYNGEE. Trimming left V 0 bases short and J 4 bases short, with 10 bases between. The CDR3 totals 14 residues. CDR3 nucleotide sequence: TGTGCCAGCAGCGTAGATAGGGGCCTCTATGGCTACACCTTC. It encodes CASSVDRGLYGYTF.

A few counts support this clone. The chain links TRBV30 to TRBJ1-2; TRBD1 matches at 7 bases. V trimming: 5 bases; J trimming: 8 bases; junction bases outside the gene matches: 8. The CDR3 is 12 residues long. From germline, CDR1 is GTSNPN and CDR2 SVGIG (reference sequence). Here the CDR3 reads CAWDDRVKGYTF. The DNA of the CDR3 is TGTGCCTGGGATGACAGGGTGAAGGGCTACACCTTC. Full variable domain (remainder filled in from reference TRBV30 and TRBJ1-2): SQTIHQWPATLVQPVGSPLSLECTVEGTSNPNLYWYRQAAGRGLQLLFYSVGIGQISSEVPQNLSASRPQDRQFILSSKKLLLSDSGFYLCAWDDRVKGYTFGSGTRLTVV.

The chain uses TRBV30 and TRBJ2-3; possible D gene TRBD1, 6 bases. The CDR3 has 15 amino acids. Germline lookup yields CDR1 GTSNPN and CDR2 SVGIG (reference sequence). V gave up 2 bases and J gave up 0 bases, with 12 bases separating them. The DNA of the CDR3 is TGTGCCTGGAGTATGGACAGTACTAGCACAGATACGCAGTATTTT. Translating gives CAWSMDSTSTDTQYF. Supplemented by reference TRBV30 and TRBJ2-3, the full variable domain reads SQTIHQWPATLVQPVGSPLSLECTVEGTSNPNLYWYRQAAGRGLQLLFYSVGIGQISSEVPQNLSASRPQDRQFILSSKKLLLSDSGFYLCAWSMDSTSTDTQYFGPGTRLTVL.

This clone appeared a few times. The rearrangement uses TRBV2 and TRBJ1-1; D unclear. V dropped 4 bases and J dropped 2 bases, with 5 bases sitting between them. This CDR3 is 12 amino acids long. CDR1 is SNHLY, CDR2 FYNNEI, per germline. The CDR3 is CASSGYNTEAFF. In DNA, the CDR3 is TGTGCCAGCAGTGGGTATAACACTGAAGCTTTCTTT.

Many counts were recorded for this clone. The rearrangement links TRBV7-2 to TRBJ2-1; D might be TRBD2 (6 bases). Trimming took 6 bases from V and 0 from J, leaving 18 bases between them. Per germline, CDR1 SGHTA and CDR2 FQGNSA. The CDR3 totals 17 residues. The CDR3 loop is CASRGRGTAHSYNEQFF. The DNA of the CDR3 is TGTGCCAGCAGGGGACGTGGGACTGCACACTCCTACAATGAGCAGTTCTTC.

Notes on this clone: With a far larger clone one base away, a read error is the likely cause. This chain connects TRBV4-2 to TRBJ2-1, with 14 nucleotides matching TRBD2. J gave up 7 bases and V 4 bases, and 6 bases lay outside the gene matches. This CDR3 has 16 residues. Germline CDR1 is LGHNA and CDR2 is YNFKEQ. CDR3 sequence (DNA): TGTGCCAGCAGCCCTTTGACTAGCGGGAGGGGGAATGAGCAGTTCTTC. It encodes CASSPLTSGRGNEQFF.

On this clone itself: This likely reflects a read error, since a far larger clone is one base away. The identical CDR3 is also encoded by other nucleotide sequences in the sample. J is TRBJ2-7 and V is TRBV5-4, with 8 bases that match TRBD1. Unmatched junction bases numbered 9, after V lost 3 bases and J lost 4 bases. Germline CDR1 SGHNT, CDR2 YYREEE (reference sequence). CDR3 size: 15 residues. DNA for the CDR3: TGTGCCAGCAGCTATTCGACAGGGGAATCATACGAGCAGTACTTC. Amino acid sequence: CASSYSTGESYEQYF.

This clone was observed a single time. A far larger clone is off by one base, so a read error is likely. Within the sample, other DNA sequences also encode this same CDR3. This chain links TRBV30 with TRBJ2-3; D is perhaps TRBD2 (5 bases). The CDR3 has 17 residues. V lost 3 bases and J lost 2, with 21 bases in between. Germline lookup yields CDR1 GTSNPN and CDR2 SVGIG (reference sequence). The CDR3 DNA reads TGTGCCTGGAGGGACTCCCGTTCACTAGACTACACAGATACGCAGTATTTT. It specifies CAWRDSRSLDYTDTQYF.

The gene calls are TRBV4-2 and TRBJ2-3, with a possible D match to TRBD2 (6 bases). V lost 1 base and J lost 0, with 11 bases in between. Germline CDR1 and CDR2: LGHNA and YNFKEQ. This CDR3 has 16 residues. For the CDR3, the DNA is TGTGCCAGCAGCCAAGTGCGGCTAGCGAGCACAGATACGCAGTATTTT. This sequence encodes CASSQVRLASTDTQYF.

The J gene is TRBJ2-2, the V gene TRBV5-1; D is uncertain. V was clipped by 0 bases and J by 0 bases, with 6 bases between them. The CDR3 has 15 residues. Germline-derived CDR1 and CDR2 are SGHRS and YFSETQ. The CDR3 region is CASSLVAANTGELFF. The CDR3 DNA sequence: TGCGCCAGCAGCTTGGTGGCAGCGAACACCGGGGAGCTGTTTTTT.

V usage is TRBV6-6 and J usage is TRBJ2-7; a possible D gene is TRBD1 (5 bases). Germline assignment: CDR1 MNHNY and CDR2 SVGAGI (reference sequence). V lost 0 bases, J lost 2 bases, and 11 bases lay in between. The length of the CDR3 is 15 residues. As DNA, the CDR3 is TGTGCCAGCAGTTACTCACGACAGCCCGCCTACGAGCAGTACTTC. Its protein product is CASSYSRQPAYEQYF.

Details on this clone: A far larger clone is just one base off, so this is likely a read error. The rearrangement uses TRBV2 and TRBJ2-2; 8 bases agree with TRBD1. The CDR3 runs 15 residues. CDR1 and CDR2 (germline): SNHLY, FYNNEI. J lost 6 bases, V lost 6 bases, and 9 bases had no gene match. The CDR3 DNA is TGTGCCAGCAGCACAGACAGGGGCGCAGCCGGGGAGCTGTTTTTT. As protein: CASSTDRGAAGELFF.

Regarding this clone: A far larger clone is only one base removed, so a read error is likely. This sequence joins TRBV5-1 and TRBJ1-1; 9 bases fit TRBD1. There are 15 residues in the CDR3. The germline CDR1 and CDR2 sequences are SGHRS and YFSETQ. The CDR3, as DNA: TGCTCCAGCAGCTTGTTTACAGGGGGCAACACTGAAGCTTTCTTT. Residues: CSSSLFTGGNTEAFF.

The genes are TRBV7-9 and TRBJ2-1, with TRBD2 matching 9 bases. CDR3 length: 15 residues. CDR1 is SEHNR, CDR2 FQNEAQ, per germline (reference sequence). Unmatched junction bases numbered 10, after V lost 6 bases and J lost 7 bases. CDR3 residues: CASSPPAGGGNEQFF. CDR3 nucleotides: TGTGCCAGCAGTCCCCCAGCGGGAGGTGGTAATGAGCAGTTCTTC.

The V and J genes are TRBV5-1 and TRBJ2-1, with 9 bases fitting TRBD2. V trimming: 0 bases; J trimming: 0 bases; junction bases outside the gene matches: 4. From germline, CDR1 is SGHRS and CDR2 YFSETQ. This CDR3 contains 17 residues. CDR3 amino acids: CASSLVASGNSYNEQFF. The CDR3 bases are TGCGCCAGCAGCTTGGTAGCTAGCGGGAACTCCTACAATGAGCAGTTCTTC.

On this clone itself: Only one base separates this from a far larger clonotype, so it likely reflects a read error. This specimen includes other DNA sequences encoding the same CDR3. The rearrangement links TRBV11-2 to TRBJ1-5; possible D gene TRBD1, 5 bases. Germline V CDR1 and CDR2: SGHAT, FQNNGV. This CDR3 is 17 amino acids long. The CDR3 spells CASSLSRAVYSNQPQHF. As DNA, the CDR3 is TGCGCCAGCAGCTTATCCAGGGCGGTCTATAGCAATCAGCCCCAGCATTTT. Full variable domain (missing parts from reference TRBV11-2 and TRBJ1-5): EAGVAQSPRYKIIEKRQSVAFWCNPISGHATLYWYQQILGQGPKLLIQFQNNGVVDDSQLPKDRFSAERLKGVDSTLKIQPAKLEDSAVYLCASSLSRAVYSNQPQHFGDGTRLSIL.

To note about this clone: A far larger clone differs by one base, so this is likely a read error. The CDR3 sequence is CAFRGSADYEQYF. The CDR3 bases are TGTGCCTTTCGAGGGAGTGCCGACTACGAGCAGTACTTC. The chain has TRBV30 and TRBJ2-5; D is possibly TRBD2 (5 bases). The end of the DNA aligns better with TRBJ2-7, so the J call may be wrong. Germline values: CDR1 GTSNPN, CDR2 SVGIG (reference sequence). This CDR3 has 13 residues.

This clone came up a few times. The gene calls are TRBV6-6 and TRBJ1-5; D gene uncertain. The CDR3 runs to 12 residues. Trimming stripped 6 bases from V and 5 bases from J, with 8 bases between. Per the germline V gene, CDR1 is MNHNY and CDR2 is SVGAGI (reference sequence). This CDR3 reads CASSQNDQPQHF. The CDR3 bases are TGTGCCAGCAGCCAGAACGATCAGCCCCAGCATTTT.

The V call is TRBV5-4, the J call TRBJ2-1; the D is unclear. Germline lookup yields CDR1 SGHNT and CDR2 YYREEE (reference sequence). The CDR3 has 16 residues. V was trimmed by 0 bases and J by 2 bases, leaving 12 bases between them. CDR3 residues: CASSLAGRRTYNEQFF. In nucleotides, the CDR3 is TGTGCCAGCAGCTTGGCCGGGCGGAGAACCTACAATGAGCAGTTCTTC.

The V call is TRBV27, the J call TRBJ2-5; D might be TRBD1 or TRBD2, each matching 5 bases. The CDR3 consists of 14 residues. Germline V gene data show CDR1 as MNHEY and CDR2 as SMNVEV (reference sequence). V shed 0 bases and J shed 4 bases, with 9 bases lying between them. CDR3 loop: CASSLSGAGETQYF. The CDR3 region has the DNA TGTGCCAGCAGTTTATCAGGGGCGGGAGAGACCCAGTACTTC.

This clone has at least ten counts. This same CDR3 is encoded by further DNA sequences in the sample. The chain combines TRBV18 with TRBJ2-3; no definite D call. Germline V lookup: CDR1 KGHSH, CDR2 LQKENI. The V gene lost 5 bases and the J gene lost 3 bases, with 12 bases spanning the gap. The CDR3 consists of 14 residues. The CDR3 loop reads CASSESWATDTQYF. The CDR3 coding sequence is TGTGCCAGCTCAGAATCTTGGGCTACAGATACGCAGTATTTT.

Turning to this clone: A much larger clone lies one base from this, so it may be a read error. J is TRBJ2-1 and V is TRBV5-4, with 12 bases fitting TRBD2. Per germline, CDR1 SGHNT and CDR2 YYREEE (reference sequence). The CDR3 is 17 residues long. The CDR3 region is CSSRNLAGGPKHNEQFF. CDR3 nucleotides: TGTTCCAGCAGAAATCTAGCGGGAGGGCCGAAGCACAATGAGCAGTTCTTC.

The V and J genes are TRBV2 and TRBJ1-3; a possible D gene is TRBD1 (6 bases). Germline CDR1 reads SNHLY; CDR2 reads FYNNEI. V lost 6 bases, J lost 2 bases, and 14 bases lay in between. This CDR3 has 15 amino acids. The CDR3 bases are TGTGCCAGCAGGAAGGGGGGGAGCGCTGGAAACACCATATATTTT. Amino acids: CASRKGGSAGNTIYF.

This sequence joins TRBV28 and TRBJ1-2; TRBD1 aligns across 7 bases. V gave up 7 bases and J gave up 4 bases; unmatched junction bases: 6. Germline V gene sequence: CDR1 MDHEN, CDR2 SYDVKM. The CDR3 is made up of 13 amino acids. The CDR3 DNA reads TGTGCCAGCACGGCAACAGGGGCCTATGGCTACACCTTC. Residues: CASTATGAYGYTF.

The V call is TRBV19, the J call TRBJ2-3; D not certain. Trimming removed 6 bases at V and 5 bases at J, with 9 bases between. Germline V lookup: CDR1 LNHDA, CDR2 SQIVND (reference sequence). The CDR3 length is 12 residues. As DNA, the CDR3 is TGTGCCAGTAGCCCCCCACAAGATACGCAGTATTTT. Translation gives CASSPPQDTQYF.